One sample yielded the 27 T cell receptor beta chains listed below, sequenced in a study of T cell responses to AZD1222 COVID-19 vaccine. The data were produced by immunoSEQ multiplex PCR, yet TCRdb's version contains in-frame clones alone and is incomplete. Of about 130,000 clones in the sample, roughly 90% were seen once. The sample here was peripheral blood, taken on day 0 of AZD1222 vaccination. The receptors originated from an adult in good health.

CDR3 coding DNA: TGTGCCAGCAGCCAAGTGGGGTTTGATGGCTACACCTTC. Protein product: CASSQVGFDGYTF. The chain couples TRBV3-1 (or the pseudogene TRBV3-2) to TRBJ1-2; no reliable D call. Germline CDR1 and CDR2: LGHDT and YNNKEL (reference sequence). The CDR3 is 13 residues long. With 1 base removed from V and 6 bases from J, the gap between germline ends came to 9 bases.

The rearrangement uses TRBV6-2 or TRBV6-3 and TRBJ2-7; TRBD1 matches at 10 bases. The CDR3 totals 17 residues. Per germline, CDR1 MNHEY and CDR2 SVGEGT. J lost 3 bases, V lost 2 bases, and 10 bases had no gene match. This CDR3 reads CASSYPLRDRGYYEQYF. The CDR3 DNA is TGTGCCAGCAGTTACCCGCTCCGGGACAGGGGCTACTACGAGCAGTACTTC.

V and J are TRBV3-1 (or the pseudogene TRBV3-2) and TRBJ1-2; D gene ambiguous. Germline CDR1 is LGHDT and CDR2 is YNNKEL (reference sequence). V was pared by 7 bases and J by 0 bases, with 12 bases between. The CDR3 contains 14 residues. CDR3 nucleotide sequence: TGTGCCAGCACCCCCGGAGGGCCTAACTATGGCTACACCTTC. Its translation: CASTPGGPNYGYTF.

V is TRBV10-3 and J is TRBJ2-2; D is undetermined. The CDR3 consists of 15 residues. Looked up from germline, CDR1 is ENHRY and CDR2 is SYGVKD. V lost 6 bases to trimming and J lost 0 bases, with 11 bases between them. CDR3: CAISSQSANTGELFF. The CDR3 region has the DNA TGTGCCATCAGCTCTCAGAGCGCGAACACCGGGGAGCTGTTTTTT.

This chain connects TRBV7-9 to TRBJ1-1; 7 bases fit TRBD1. This CDR3 region has 18 residues. The germline V gene encodes CDR1 SEHNR and CDR2 FQNEAQ (reference sequence). Unmatched junction bases numbered 15, after V lost 5 bases and J lost 0 bases. CDR3 bases: TGTGCCAGCAGCCCCAAGGGTGTAGGGGGCAGCATGAACACTGAAGCTTTCTTT. This translates into CASSPKGVGGSMNTEAFF.

The rearrangement uses TRBV6-2 or TRBV6-3 and TRBJ2-7; TRBD2 matches 8 bases. With V trimmed by 0 bases and J by 6 bases, 7 bases remained unmatched. CDR1 and CDR2 (germline): MNHEY, SVGEGT. The CDR3 extends over 15 amino acids. The CDR3 protein is CASSYSSGGLIEQYF. CDR3 coding DNA: TGTGCCAGCAGTTACTCGTCGGGGGGGCTAATCGAGCAGTACTTC.

V is TRBV11-2 and J is TRBJ2-7, with TRBD2 identical over 10 bases. V lost 4 bases, J lost 2 bases, and 5 bases stayed unmatched. This CDR3 has 15 residues. The V gene's germline CDR1 is SGHAT and CDR2 FQNNGV. The chain's CDR3 is CASSSHSGGPYEQYF. CDR3 bases: TGTGCCAGCAGCTCGCATAGCGGGGGGCCCTACGAGCAGTACTTC.

This sequence joins TRBV25-1 and TRBJ1-6; 9 bases are shared with TRBD1. The trim removed 9 bases at V and 6 bases at J, leaving 9 bases unmatched. This CDR3 spans 15 amino acids. Per the germline V gene, CDR1 is MGHDK and CDR2 is SYGVNS. The CDR3 is CASPGQGDLNSPLHF. In DNA, the CDR3 is TGTGCCAGTCCGGGACAGGGCGACCTTAATTCACCCCTCCACTTT.

The chain combines TRBV5-1 with TRBJ1-2; D is possibly TRBD1 (6 bases). The CDR3 has 12 residues. Germline values: CDR1 SGHRS, CDR2 YFSETQ. Trimming stripped 2 bases from V and 8 bases from J, with 10 bases between. The CDR3 coding sequence is TGCGCCAGCAGCTTTTCAGGGGACGGCTACACCTTC. Protein sequence: CASSFSGDGYTF. Filled out from reference TRBV5-1 and TRBJ1-2, the complete variable domain reads KAGVTQTPRYLIKTRGQQVTLSCSPISGHRSVSWYQQTPGQGLQFLFEYFSETQRNKGNFPGRFSGRQFSNSRSEMNVSTLELGDSALYLCASSFSGDGYTFGSGTRLTVV.

The chain uses TRBV18 and TRBJ1-6; 8 bases are shared with TRBD1. The CDR3 is 14 residues long. The germline V gene has CDR1 KGHSH and CDR2 LQKENI. V shed 8 bases, J shed 8 bases, and the junction held 8 bases outside the gene matches. The CDR3 protein is CASHGTGVDSPLHF. CDR3 sequence (DNA): TGTGCCAGCCATGGGACAGGTGTTGATTCACCCCTCCACTTT.

The chain uses TRBV9 and TRBJ2-3, with a tentative D call TRBD1 (5 bases). The CDR3 is made up of 16 amino acids. Germline assignment: CDR1 SGDLS and CDR2 YYNGEE. The germline V and J ends were trimmed by 0 bases and 2 bases, with 13 bases remaining between them. The CDR3 spells CASSVGGRATTDTQYF. As DNA, the CDR3 is TGTGCCAGCAGCGTAGGCGGCAGGGCCACCACAGATACGCAGTATTTT.

This chain joins TRBV5-4 and TRBJ2-3; 9 bases line up with TRBD2. V was pared by 2 bases and J by 0 bases, with 13 bases of the junction left unmatched. The CDR3 contains 19 residues. Germline V gene sequence: CDR1 SGHNT, CDR2 YYREEE (reference sequence). The chain's CDR3 is CASSFGVLAGLPSTDTQYF. In DNA form, the CDR3 reads TGTGCCAGCAGCTTCGGGGTTCTAGCGGGGCTCCCTAGCACAGATACGCAGTATTTT.

V gene TRBV9 combines with J gene TRBJ1-6; 7 bases are a match to TRBD1. The CDR3 is made up of 16 amino acids. Losses at the gene ends were 4 bases for V and 10 bases for J; bases not matched to a gene: 14. Looked up from germline, CDR1 is SGDLS and CDR2 is YYNGEE. CDR3: CASSPRVEGARSPLHF. CDR3 sequence (DNA): TGTGCCAGCAGCCCAAGAGTTGAGGGGGCCAGGTCACCCCTCCACTTT.

The chain is built from TRBV27 and TRBJ2-6, with a possible D match to TRBD2 (5 bases). The CDR3 totals 15 residues. Looked up from germline, CDR1 is MNHEY and CDR2 is SMNVEV (reference sequence). V shed 1 base and J shed 3 bases, with 7 bases lying between them. The CDR3 sequence is CASSLYRGGANVLTF. CDR3 DNA: TGTGCCAGCAGTTTATACCGGGGTGGGGCCAACGTCCTGACTTTC.

The V call is TRBV3-1 (or the pseudogene TRBV3-2), the J call TRBJ2-5; unclear D gene. The CDR3 is 15 amino acids. V lost 1 base to trimming and J lost 7 bases, with 16 bases between them. Germline V lookup: CDR1 LGHDT, CDR2 YNNKEL (reference sequence). The CDR3 spells CASSQGESLSWTQYF. CDR3 DNA: TGTGCCAGCAGCCAAGGAGAGTCCCTATCGTGGACCCAGTACTTC.

This chain uses TRBV18 with TRBJ1-1; D gene ambiguous. This CDR3 is built from 16 residues. CDR1 and CDR2 (germline): KGHSH, LQKENI. The V end was cut by 3 bases, the J end by 0 bases, with 14 bases between. The CDR3 loop is CASSPGTGRLNTEAFF. As DNA, the CDR3 is TGTGCCAGCTCACCCGGAACCGGACGTCTGAACACTGAAGCTTTCTTT.

This chain joins TRBV5-8 and TRBJ1-1; D uncertain. This CDR3 is 14 amino acids long. The V end lost 7 bases, the J end lost 4 bases, and 17 bases lay between the germline ends. Germline CDR1 reads SGHTS; CDR2 reads YDEGEE. CDR3 sequence: CASGSPPRVTEAFF. For the CDR3, the DNA is TGTGCCAGCGGCTCCCCCCCCCGGGTCACTGAAGCTTTCTTT.

A single count supports this clone. The CDR3 sequence is CASSQGGRGEAFF. In nucleotides, the CDR3 is TGTGCCAGCAGCCAAGGGGGTAGGGGTGAAGCTTTCTTT. This chain uses TRBV3-1 (or the pseudogene TRBV3-2) with TRBJ1-1; TRBD1 is a possible D gene (5 bases). Germline lookup yields CDR1 LGHDT and CDR2 YNNKEL (reference sequence). The V end lost 1 base, the J end lost 7 bases, and 10 bases lay between the germline ends. CDR3 size: 13 residues.

The chain recombines TRBV6-1 with TRBJ1-5; a possible D gene is TRBD1 (6 bases). There are 15 residues in the CDR3. V lost 2 bases and J 1 base, leaving 9 bases between the germline ends. Germline loops: CDR1 MNHNS, CDR2 SASEGT. CDR3 nucleotide sequence: TGTGCCAGCAGTGAAAGGGGGGTCAGCAATCAGCCCCAGCATTTT. Translation: CASSERGVSNQPQHF.

DNA of the CDR3: TGCGCCAGCAGCTTGGGGTTATTAGGGTCTAATTCACCCCTCCACTTT. Translating gives CASSLGLLGSNSPLHF. The V gene is TRBV5-1, the J gene TRBJ1-6; D unclear. V was pared by 0 bases and J by 6 bases, with 13 bases between. Germline V gene sequence: CDR1 SGHRS, CDR2 YFSETQ. This CDR3 region has 16 residues.

Here the CDR3 reads CASTPFEGAYGYTF. The CDR3 DNA is TGTGCCAGCACCCCATTCGAGGGGGCCTATGGCTACACCTTC. The chain employs TRBV7-9 and TRBJ1-2; 7 bases fit TRBD1. Germline V gene lookup returns CDR1 SEHNR and CDR2 FQNEAQ (reference sequence). After removal of 7 bases from V and 4 bases from J, the junction contained 9 bases not matched to a gene. The CDR3 extends over 14 amino acids.

The chain employs TRBV27 and TRBJ2-1; either TRBD1 or TRBD2 may supply D (5 bases each). CDR3 size: 15 residues. Trimming took off 7 bases at V and 2 bases at J, with 15 bases between the two ends. Looked up from germline, CDR1 is MNHEY and CDR2 is SMNVEV (reference sequence). This CDR3 reads CASTAVGDPYNEQFF. CDR3 nucleotides: TGTGCCAGCACCGCAGTTGGGGACCCCTACAATGAGCAGTTCTTC.

The rearrangement joins TRBV19 to TRBJ2-3; tentative D call: TRBD2 (5 bases). There are 14 residues in the CDR3. Trimming cost V 4 bases and J 1 base, with 9 bases left between them. CDR1 and CDR2 from the germline V gene are LNHDA and SQIVND (reference sequence). The CDR3 reads CASSRSGRTDTQYF. Written as DNA, the CDR3 is TGTGCCAGTAGTAGGAGCGGCCGCACAGATACGCAGTATTTT.

The chain has TRBV5-6 and TRBJ2-4, with 7 nucleotides matching TRBD1. Losses at the gene ends were 4 bases for V and 6 bases for J; bases not matched to a gene: 10. CDR1 and CDR2 (germline): SGHDT, YYEEEE. This CDR3 is 15 amino acids long. CDR3 residues: CASSTSTGTVNIQYF. CDR3 DNA sequence: TGTGCCAGCAGCACATCCACCGGGACAGTAAACATTCAGTACTTC.

The CDR3 coding sequence is TGTGCCAGCAGCACGACCAGGGTCGGCGCCTCTGGAAACACCATATATTTT. Protein product: CASSTTRVGASGNTIYF. The chain couples TRBV7-2 to TRBJ1-3; possible D gene TRBD1, 5 bases. The CDR3 is 17 residues long. The V gene lost 5 bases and the J gene lost 0 bases, with 17 bases spanning the gap. Germline CDR1 reads SGHTA; CDR2 reads FQGNSA. Full variable domain (remainder filled in from reference TRBV7-2 and TRBJ1-3): GAGVSQSPSNKVTEKGKDVELRCDPISGHTALYWYRQSLGQGLEFLIYFQGNSAPDKSGLPSDRFSAERTGGSVSTLTIQRTQQEDSAVYLCASSTTRVGASGNTIYFGEGSWLTVV.

This sequence joins TRBV15 and TRBJ1-1, with D hard to call. V was trimmed by 1 base and J by 8 bases, leaving 14 bases between them. The germline V gene has CDR1 LNHNV and CDR2 YYDKDF (reference sequence). The CDR3 has 14 amino acids. The CDR3 bases are TGTGCCACCAGCAGAGTGGGAGGGTTTGCCGAAGCTTTCTTT. Encoded protein: CATSRVGGFAEAFF.

The chain is built from TRBV6-1 and TRBJ2-1, with D perhaps matching TRBD1 (5 bases). The CDR3 consists of 15 residues. Looked up from germline, CDR1 is MNHNS and CDR2 is SASEGT. Trimming removed 0 bases at V and 6 bases at J, with 12 bases between. The CDR3 protein is CASSEAPRVGNEQFF. CDR3 nucleotides: TGTGCCAGCAGTGAAGCGCCCAGGGTAGGCAATGAGCAGTTCTTC.